A selection of T cell receptor beta chains follows, all from one sample in a study of blood T cell repertoires in COVID-19. This table comes from immunoSEQ multiplex PCR, and its TCRdb copy is limited to in-frame clones, with some not included. Seen here are roughly 300,000 clones, 80% to 90% observed once, and the top ten hold about 4.1%. Sequencing was done on a sample of PBMCs or T cells enriched from blood (not recorded which). The source is a young man who had recovered from COVID-19. Both conserved end residues are part of each CDR3. D genes are given only for firm matches. Clone size is not always given. Where it is, it says once, few, many or a class for expanded clones.

>TRBV27|TRBJ1-1|-|-
TGTGCCAGCAGTTTCCAACCACAGGGCGCGACTGAAGCTTTCTTT
CASSFQPQGATEAFF
>TRBV30|TRBJ1-5|-|-
TGTGCCTGGAGGCAGAGGGATAGCAATCAGCCCCAGCATTTT
CAWRQRDSNQPQHF
>TRBV7-8|TRBJ1-1|-|TRBD1
TGTGCCAGCAGGCGGACAGGGCTCCCCATGAACACTGAAGCTTTCTTT
CASRRTGLPMNTEAFF
>TRBV19|TRBJ2-3|few|-
TGTGCCAGTAGTATCGATCTGGACACCGGCACAGATACGCAGTATTTT
CASSIDLDTGTDTQYF
>TRBV27|TRBJ2-7|-|TRBD1
TGTGCCAGCAGTTTACGGGGGGACAGGGGGTCCTCCTACGAGCAGTACTTC
CASSLRGDRGSSYEQYF
>TRBV19|TRBJ1-1|-|TRBD1
TGTGCCAGTAGCAGACAGGGGGCGGTCATGAACACTGAAGCTTTCTTT
CASSRQGAVMNTEAFF
>TRBV7-9|TRBJ1-6|few|TRBD1
TGTGCCAGCAGCTCGACGGGACAGACGGGCGGTAATTCACCCCTCCACTTT
CASSSTGQTGGNSPLHF
>TRBV30|TRBJ1-5|-|TRBD1
TGTGCCTGGACTGGACAGGGGAATCAGCCCCAGCATTTT
CAWTGQGNQPQHF
>TRBV6-5|TRBJ1-1|-|TRBD1
TGTGCCAGCAGTTACTCTCATCAGGGGGCTACTGAAGCTTTCTTT
CASSYSHQGATEAFF
>TRBV30|TRBJ2-5|-|-
TGTGCCTGGGCGGGACAGACCCTCCAAGAGACCCAGTACTTC
CAWAGQTLQETQYF
>TRBV5-1|TRBJ1-1|-|-
TGCGCCAGCAGCTTGACAGGGACGAACACTGAAGCTTTCTTT
CASSLTGTNTEAFF
>TRBV19|TRBJ2-3|once|TRBD2
TGTGCCAGTAGTATAGGGTCCGGGACTAGCGGACTCACGGATACGCAGTATTTT
CASSIGSGTSGLTDTQYF
>TRBV21-1|TRBJ2-1|few|-
TGTGCCAGCAGCAAAGGGGAGACTAGCGGGAGTAAATACAATGAGCAGTTCTTC
CASSKGETSGSKYNEQFF
>TRBV24-1|TRBJ2-4|-|-
TGTGCCACCAGTCCAGGGGCCAAAAACATTCAGTACTTC
CATSPGAKNIQYF
>TRBV27|TRBJ2-5|-|TRBD2
TGTGCCAGCAGTACTCGGACTAGCGGGAGACGAGAGACCCAGTACTTC
CASSTRTSGRRETQYF
>TRBV11-2|TRBJ2-1|-|TRBD1
TGTGCCAGCAGCTTAGGGGACAGGGCTGGCGATGAGCAGTTCTTC
CASSLGDRAGDEQFF
>TRBV9|TRBJ1-2|-|-
TGTGCCAGCAGCGTAGATGTTCAGGGCTACTATGGCTACACCTTC
CASSVDVQGYYGYTF
>TRBV6-1|TRBJ1-5|-|-
TGTGCCAGCAGTGAATGGCAGCCCCCTACCCCGGGGAATTTT
CASSEWQPPTPGNF
>TRBV27|TRBJ2-4|few|-
TGTGCCAGCAGTTTAAACGGGGTAGCCAAAAACATTCAGTACTTC
CASSLNGVAKNIQYF
>TRBV24-1|TRBJ1-2|-|TRBD1
TGTGCCACCAGTGATTTGCAAAGGGGGCAGGGAGGCTACACCTTC
CATSDLQRGQGGYTF
>TRBV19|TRBJ1-2|-|-
TGTGCCAGTAGTACCTACCAGGGGTACTATGGCTACACCTTC
CASSTYQGYYGYTF
>TRBV12-3/TRBV12-4|TRBJ2-1|-|TRBD1
TGTGCCAGCAGTTTAATAGGGGGCGAGGAGCAGTTCTTC
CASSLIGGEEQFF
>TRBV11-2|TRBJ2-5|-|TRBD1
TGTGCCAGCAGTTCCAAGACAGGGTTAGTGACCCAGTACTTC
CASSSKTGLVTQYF
>TRBV19|TRBJ1-4|-|-
TGTGCCAGTAGTATCATGGCAGGGGCTGAAAAACTGTTTTTT
CASSIMAGAEKLFF
>TRBV24-1|TRBJ2-5|-|TRBD1
TGTGCCACCAGTGATTTGGGACAGGGCGGAGAGACCCAGTACTTC
CATSDLGQGGETQYF
>TRBV27|TRBJ1-6|-|-
TGTGCCAGCAGTCAGACGATATTCGGAGATTCACCCCTCCACTTT
CASSQTIFGDSPLHF
>TRBV9|TRBJ2-1|-|TRBD1
TGTGCCAGCAGCGGGGGACAGGGGTCCTACAATGAGCAGTTCTTC
CASSGGQGSYNEQFF
>TRBV27|TRBJ1-2|few|TRBD1
TGTGCCAGCAGTTCCCGACAGGGGGAAGTCTATGGCTACACCTTC
CASSSRQGEVYGYTF
>TRBV27|TRBJ1-5|many|TRBD1
TGTGCCAGCAGTTCTACAGGACAGGTCATCACCAATCAGCCCCAGCATTTT
CASSSTGQVITNQPQHF